The clone carrying this TCR beta chain was recorded many times. Its antigen remains unidentified. This sample is part of a study of human T cells and chemical hapten exposure. Study results and limitations: Clustering by CDR3 similarity yielded significantly more large clusters from expanded TCRs than controls.

Study processing details: 100,000 or so TCRs per sample was the median, with a range of about 20,000 to 700,000. TCRdb used MiXCR to reprocess the RACE reads, holding one entry per CDR3 protein. TCRdb's processing, not the authors' own work, is the source of the V and J calls. The table shows tens of thousands of distinct CDR3 sequences, with over 6.5% occurring only once. Time point defined: patch test 2, 6 weeks after DPC sensitization. Stated treatment: therapeutic diphenylcyclopropenone sensitization with weekly scalp DPC. V shed 4 bases and J shed 7 bases, with 13 bases lying between them. The CDR3 loop spans 13 amino acids.

The sample was whole blood, taken in connection with sensitization to the hapten diphenylcyclopropenone (DPC). The chain couples TRBV12-3 or TRBV12-4 to TRBJ1-2, with unresolved D. This TCR was recovered from a woman aged 45-60 years with alopecia areata. Some clones in this sample may be carry-over from other donors' samples. In nucleotides, the CDR3 is TGTGCCAGCAGTTCCAGGAGGACGCTTGGCTACACCTTC. Protein product: CASSSRRTLGYTF.